This T cell receptor beta chain was sequenced for a study of lymphopenia after photon versus proton radiotherapy. Only in-frame clones appear in the TCRdb table, and some are missing; sequencing was by immunoSEQ multiplex PCR. The sample contains 160,000 or so clones, 70% to 90% of which appear only once. Germline CDR1 is SGHDT and CDR2 is YYEEEE. The CDR3 extends over 14 amino acids. V was cut by 2 bases and J by 1 base, with 10 bases left in between. This clone was recorded only once. Its antigen is as yet unknown. Regarding the study as a whole: After lymphocyte nadir, photon-treated repertoires showed oligoclonal expansion, especially CD8+ Temra.

The gene calls are TRBV5-6 and TRBJ2-7; unclear D gene. Sequencing was performed on peripheral blood, taken from a patient treated with photon-based radiotherapy. The source of this sequence is a man aged 50 to 59 with gastric cancer. CDR3 in amino acids: CASSFVVTSYEQYF. CDR3 coding DNA: TGTGCCAGCAGCTTCGTTGTGACGTCCTACGAGCAGTACTTC.